This T cell receptor (beta chain) was recorded in a study of CD8 T cells in Susac syndrome. Study details: At blood draw, Susac syndrome patients were therapy-naive, on corticosteroids, or on intravenous immunoglobulin alone.

In the case of this clonotype: No antigen is known for it.

TCR beta was sequenced from blood CD8+ and CD4+ T cells. Purification of the CD8+ and CD4+ T cells relied on negative isolation, and TEMRA cells underwent FACS enrichment. Findings of the study overall: Clonal expansion did not appear in Susac syndrome CD4+ T cell repertoires.

This CDR3 comprises 16 residues. V lost 5 bases, J lost 4 bases, and 20 bases lay in between. Germline lookup yields CDR1 MDHEN and CDR2 SYDVKM. An amount of RNA that ranged from about 0.45 to 1 ug was reverse transcribed with random hexamers. In TCRdb, the immunoSEQ multiplex PCR reads were re-called with MiXCR into one record per CDR3 protein. Of 80,000 or so distinct CDR3 sequences listed, about 93% are singletons. Input material: CD4+ T cells from PBMCs. This receptor was taken from a human donor with Susac syndrome. V usage is TRBV28 and J usage is TRBJ1-1; D possibly corresponds to TRBD1 (5 bases). CDR3 in DNA: TGTGCCAGCAGTCCGATGGGGGGATTGACTTCCACTGAAGCTTTCTTT. This sequence encodes CASSPMGGLTSTEAFF.